One sample yielded the 27 T cell receptor beta chains listed below, sequenced in a study of T cells after yellow fever vaccination. TCRdb reprocessed the 5' RACE reads with MiXCR, giving one entry per CDR3 protein. The sample holds hundreds of thousands of distinct CDR3 sequences; under 14% are singletons and the top ten take roughly 18%. The input for sequencing was PBMCs, taken on the day of the first yellow fever vaccination. Receptors originate from a man younger than 35 who received the YFV17D yellow fever vaccine.

This clonotype was detected a few times. This sequence joins TRBV7-2 and TRBJ2-1; D is ambiguous. The CDR3 spans 13 residues. Germline assignment: CDR1 SGHTA and CDR2 FQGNSA. V lost 1 base and J 8 bases, leaving 9 bases between the germline ends. CDR3 in DNA: TGTGCCAGCAGCTTAGTCTCCATCTATGAGCAGTTCTTC. It translates to CASSLVSIYEQFF.

This chain uses TRBV7-9 with TRBJ2-5; TRBD2 agrees at 7 bases. Germline assignment: CDR1 SEHNR and CDR2 FQNEAQ (reference sequence). The CDR3 runs 16 residues. V lost 5 bases to trimming and J lost 0 bases; unmatched junction nucleotides: 9. The CDR3 reads CASSGGAGRDQETQYF. In nucleotides, the CDR3 is TGTGCCAGCAGCGGAGGAGCGGGGCGGGACCAAGAGACCCAGTACTTC.

This clonotype occurred a few times. The chain has TRBV12-3 or TRBV12-4 and TRBJ2-3; either TRBD1 or TRBD2 may supply D (5 bases each). Trimming left V 7 bases short and J 4 bases short, with 12 bases between. The CDR3 consists of 13 residues. The CDR3 loop is CASMGQGADTQYF. CDR3 DNA: TGTGCCAGCATGGGGCAGGGAGCAGATACGCAGTATTTT.

This clonotype was seen a few times. The chain recombines TRBV12-3 or TRBV12-4 with TRBJ1-1, with D perhaps matching TRBD1 (5 bases). V was cut by 7 bases and J by 5 bases, with 11 bases left in between. CDR3 size: 12 residues. The CDR3: CASTWGGTEAFF. The CDR3 DNA sequence: TGTGCCAGCACTTGGGGGGGGACTGAAGCTTTCTTT.

This clonotype has a handful of counts. The chain joins TRBV15 to TRBJ1-1; 7 positions agree with TRBD1. Germline CDR1 is LNHNV and CDR2 is YYDKDF (reference sequence). Losses at the gene ends were 1 base for V and 4 bases for J; bases not matched to a gene: 6. The CDR3 is made up of 15 amino acids. The CDR3 nucleotides are TGTGCCACCAGCAGAGCGGGACAGTCCGGCACTGAAGCTTTCTTT. It specifies CATSRAGQSGTEAFF.

Regarding this clonotype: This CDR3 is missing its conserved last phenylalanine or tryptophan, likely due to a read error. The chain is built from TRBV7-2 and TRBJ1-6; no firm D call. With 5 bases removed from V and 8 bases from J, the gap between germline ends came to 7 bases. The CDR3 is 12 residues long. Germline CDR1 and CDR2: SGHTA and FQGNSA. CDR3: CASSLQDSPLHS. The DNA for the CDR3 is TGTGCCAGCAGCCTCCAGGATTCACCCCTCCACTCT.

J is TRBJ1-4 and V is TRBV2; no clear D gene. The germline V and J ends were trimmed by 8 bases and 2 bases, with 6 bases remaining between them. This CDR3 has 12 amino acids. Germline loops: CDR1 SNHLY, CDR2 FYNNEI. The CDR3 sequence: CASEETNEKLFF. The DNA for the CDR3 is TGTGCCAGCGAAGAGACTAATGAAAAACTGTTTTTT.

This clonotype appeared a few times. The chain employs TRBV20-1 and TRBJ2-7; 12 nucleotides match TRBD2. This CDR3 contains 16 residues. With V trimmed by 1 base and J by 0 bases, 4 bases remained unmatched. CDR1 DFQATT and CDR2 SNEGSKA come from the germline V gene (reference sequence). CDR3 sequence (DNA): TGCAGTGCTAGAGGACTAGCGGGGGTTTCCTCCTACGAGCAGTACTTC. Amino acids: CSARGLAGVSSYEQYF.

This clonotype appeared a few times. The rearrangement joins TRBV4-3 to TRBJ1-2; 7 nucleotides align to TRBD1. With V trimmed by 0 bases and J by 4 bases, 5 bases remained unmatched. The CDR3 has 15 amino acids. Germline V gene lookup returns CDR1 LGHNA and CDR2 YSLEER. The CDR3 bases are TGCGCCAGCAGCCAAGAAGGGGAGGGGGCCTATGGCTACACCTTC. Its translation is CASSQEGEGAYGYTF.

Ten or more counts support this clonotype. The chain couples TRBV29-1 to TRBJ2-7; TRBD1 matches at 9 bases. V trimming: 6 bases; J trimming: 5 bases; junction bases outside the gene matches: 17. CDR3 length equals 16 residues. The germline CDR1 and CDR2 sequences are SQVTM and ANQGSEA. The DNA of the CDR3 is TGCAGCGTCCAGACAGGGGGAACGTATCCCAGTGACGAGCAGTACTTC. This encodes CSVQTGGTYPSDEQYF.

A few counts support this clonotype. This sequence joins TRBV6-6 and TRBJ1-5, with D hard to call. CDR1 is MNHNY and CDR2 is SVGAGI in the germline V gene (reference sequence). CDR3 length: 12 amino acids. The V gene lost 2 bases and the J gene lost 5 bases, with 4 bases spanning the gap. CDR3 in amino acids: CASSYGDQPQHF. The CDR3 DNA is TGTGCCAGCAGTTACGGCGATCAGCCCCAGCATTTT.

The V gene is TRBV6-1, the J gene TRBJ2-1, with 8 nucleotides matching TRBD1. CDR3 length: 14 residues. Trimming cost V 6 bases and J 6 bases; bases outside gene matches: 7. Germline V gene sequence: CDR1 MNHNS, CDR2 SASEGT. The chain's CDR3 is CASRSGGAPNEQFF. Written as DNA, the CDR3 is TGTGCCAGCAGATCAGGGGGCGCACCCAATGAGCAGTTCTTC.

The V gene is TRBV5-4, the J gene TRBJ2-5; D gene unclear. V lost 0 bases and J lost 2, with 11 bases in between. The germline V gene encodes CDR1 SGHNT and CDR2 YYREEE (reference sequence). The CDR3 contains 15 residues. CDR3 in DNA: TGTGCCAGCAGCTTGGGCTTGATACAACAAGAGACCCAGTACTTC. It specifies CASSLGLIQQETQYF.

In this sample, this clonotype turned up a few times. V usage is TRBV20-1 and J usage is TRBJ1-1, with D possibly being TRBD1 (6 bases). The CDR3 is 14 residues long. Trimming cost V 7 bases and J 2 bases, with 17 bases left between them. Germline values: CDR1 DFQATT, CDR2 SNEGSKA (reference sequence). The CDR3 sequence is CSVQGGTGNTEAFF. The CDR3 region has the DNA TGCAGTGTACAGGGAGGGACTGGCAACACTGAAGCTTTCTTT.

This clonotype was counted many times. The chain employs TRBV7-2 and TRBJ2-7; D is perhaps TRBD1 or TRBD2 (5 bases each). The germline CDR1 and CDR2 sequences are SGHTA and FQGNSA. V was shortened by 5 bases and J by 6 bases, with 11 bases between the two germline ends. The CDR3 extends over 12 amino acids. The CDR3 nucleotides are TGTGCCAGCAGCCCCTGGGACGGCGAGCAGTACTTC. As protein: CASSPWDGEQYF. Looking up the rest from reference TRBV7-2 and TRBJ2-7 gives the full variable domain: GAGVSQSPSNKVTEKGKDVELRCDPISGHTALYWYRQSLGQGLEFLIYFQGNSAPDKSGLPSDRFSAERTGGSVSTLTIQRTQQEDSAVYLCASSPWDGEQYFGPGTRLTVT.

The chain is built from TRBV5-1 and TRBJ1-1; D not resolved. CDR1 and CDR2 from the germline V gene are SGHRS and YFSETQ. The ends were cut back, 1 base at V and 3 bases at J, with 7 bases in the middle. The CDR3 length is 13 residues. CDR3 coding DNA: TGCGCCAGCAGCTTGTATGGAGACACTGAAGCTTTCTTT. It yields the protein CASSLYGDTEAFF.

V is TRBV5-1 and J is TRBJ2-5; the D is unclear. Germline V gene data show CDR1 as SGHRS and CDR2 as YFSETQ. Between the trimmed V and J ends, which lost 0 bases and 0 bases, there was a span of 6 bases. This CDR3 is 14 amino acids long. The CDR3 coding sequence is TGCGCCAGCAGCTTGGATAGTAACCAAGAGACCCAGTACTTC. Translated: CASSLDSNQETQYF.

CDR3 protein: CASSAGTGAGEKLFF. The CDR3, as DNA: TGTGCCAGCAGCGCCGGGACAGGGGCGGGTGAAAAACTGTTTTTT. The chain recombines TRBV5-5 with TRBJ1-4; 10 nucleotides agree with TRBD1. Trimming at V came to 4 bases and at J to 7 bases, leaving 7 bases not matched to a gene. The CDR3 contains 15 residues. CDR1 is SGHKS, CDR2 YYEKEE, per germline (reference sequence).

This clonotype was detected ten times or more. The chain employs TRBV7-9 and TRBJ2-7; D is perhaps TRBD1 (5 bases). V was pared by 5 bases and J by 9 bases, with 17 bases between. The CDR3 extends over 13 amino acids. The germline CDR1 and CDR2 sequences are SEHNR and FQNEAQ (reference sequence). The DNA of the CDR3 is TGTGCCAGCAGCCCATCTGGGCGGCAGGGGCAGTACTTC. Translated: CASSPSGRQGQYF.

J is TRBJ2-3 and V is TRBV20-1; D uncertain. Germline CDR1 DFQATT, CDR2 SNEGSKA (reference sequence). Trimming removed 3 bases at V and 0 bases at J, with 22 bases between. This CDR3 is 18 amino acids long. CDR3 sequence (DNA): TGCAGTGCTAGGGGCTCTCGTTCTCGGAGATATAGCACAGATACGCAGTATTTT. Protein: CSARGSRSRRYSTDTQYF.

This clonotype appeared a few times. J is TRBJ1-2 and V is TRBV19, with 7 bases fitting TRBD1. The CDR3 is made up of 12 amino acids. Germline V gene lookup returns CDR1 LNHDA and CDR2 SQIVND (reference sequence). After removal of 7 bases from V and 7 bases from J, the junction contained 6 bases not matched to a gene. The CDR3 protein is CASTSGGVGYTF. The DNA for the CDR3 is TGTGCCAGTACATCAGGGGGAGTTGGCTACACCTTC.

This clonotype was observed a handful of times. The chain employs TRBV5-1 and TRBJ1-5, with D possibly TRBD1 on 6 matching bases. Trimming shortened V by 0 bases and J by 1 base, and 17 bases separated the two germline ends. The CDR3 sequence is 18 residues long. CDR1 is SGHRS, CDR2 YFSETQ, per germline. The CDR3 loop is CASSLAPTGPASNQPQHF. In DNA, the CDR3 is TGCGCCAGCAGCTTGGCCCCGACAGGACCGGCGAGCAATCAGCCCCAGCATTTT.

The rearrangement joins TRBV18 to TRBJ2-6, with 10 nucleotides matching TRBD1. V dropped 0 bases and J dropped 0; count of bases not matched to a gene: 2. Germline V gene sequence: CDR1 KGHSH, CDR2 LQKENI. CDR3 length: 18 amino acids. The CDR3 coding sequence is TGTGCCAGCTCACCACCCGGGACAGGGGCCTCTGGGGCCAACGTCCTGACTTTC. This translates into CASSPPGTGASGANVLTF.

This clonotype was observed a handful of times. The genes are TRBV29-1 and TRBJ2-7; D unresolved. This CDR3 is 12 amino acids long. Germline V gives CDR1 SQVTM, CDR2 ANQGSEA. Trimming removed 6 bases at V and 6 bases at J, with 15 bases between. CDR3 bases: TGCAGCGTCGCCCTCAAAGAAGGCGAGCAGTACGTC. It is translated as CSVALKEGEQYV.

The V call is TRBV5-1, the J call TRBJ2-7, with D perhaps TRBD2 (6 bases). V was pared by 0 bases and J by 0 bases, with 19 bases between. This CDR3 region has 18 residues. CDR1 SGHRS and CDR2 YFSETQ come from the germline V gene. Written as DNA, the CDR3 is TGCGCCAGCAGCTTGGCCTATCGGGAGCGTTGGGGCTCCTACGAGCAGTACTTC. This translates into CASSLAYRERWGSYEQYF. The full variable domain, rest sourced from reference TRBV5-1 and TRBJ2-7, is KAGVTQTPRYLIKTRGQQVTLSCSPISGHRSVSWYQQTPGQGLQFLFEYFSETQRNKGNFPGRFSGRQFSNSRSEMNVSTLELGDSALYLCASSLAYRERWGSYEQYFGPGTRLTVT.

This clonotype was seen more than once but under ten times. The CDR3 sequence: CSARATSGTGELFF. CDR3 nucleotides: TGCAGTGCTAGAGCGACTAGCGGCACCGGGGAGCTGTTTTTT. This chain uses TRBV20-1 with TRBJ2-2, with 9 nucleotides matching TRBD2. There are 14 residues in the CDR3. The germline CDR1 and CDR2 sequences are DFQATT and SNEGSKA (reference sequence). Germline trimming cut 1 base from V and 4 bases from J; bases unmatched to any gene: 1.

This clonotype was detected only a few times. The germline gene is not matched at one end of the junction; a read error may be the cause. The chain has TRBV29-1 and TRBJ2-5; perhaps D is TRBD1 or TRBD2 (5 bases each). There are 11 residues in the CDR3. Germline V CDR1 and CDR2: SQVTM, ANQGSEA. As DNA, the CDR3 is TGCAGCATGGGACCTCAAGGGACCCAGTACTTC. Translating gives CSMGPQGTQYF.